This T cell receptor (beta chain) emerged from a study of T cell responses to AZD1222 COVID-19 vaccine. Study observations and caveats: Possibly, clonal diversity was underestimated; donors were largely white British and included more females. Regions 160-218 and 743-854 held dominance among vaccine-associated CD4 TCRs, which spanned spike.

J lost 1 base, V lost 6 bases, and 3 bases had no gene match. The length of the CDR3 is 14 residues. The germline V gene has CDR1 MDHEN and CDR2 SYDVKM. Repertoires were generated with immunoSEQ multiplex PCR, while TCRdb's copy carries only in-frame clones and drops some. The sample has roughly 150,000 clones, 70% to 90% seen once; the top ten hold around 2.2%. This clone was detected once. Its antigen is still unknown. The source of this sequence is an adult in good health. The chain uses TRBV28 and TRBJ1-2; 9 nucleotides match TRBD1. The material was peripheral blood, obtained on day 0 of AZD1222 vaccination. CDR3 sequence (DNA): TGTGCCAGCAGGGGGACAGGGATTAACTATGGCTACACCTTC. Protein sequence: CASRGTGINYGYTF.